The next 22 T cell receptor beta chains were all read from a single sample in a study of cytomegalovirus exposure and HLA in healthy donors. The PCR employed 60 Vbeta primers together with 13 Jbeta primers. Using immunoSEQ multiplex PCR, the repertoire was profiled, and TCRdb retains in-frame clones only, with some absent. This table has over 150,000 clones, 70% to 80% appearing once. Sequencing used PBMCs. These receptors were obtained from a woman aged 60-75 years in good health and CMV-seropositive.

The rearrangement joins TRBV27 to TRBJ1-1, with 7 positions matching TRBD1. The germline V gene has CDR1 MNHEY and CDR2 SMNVEV (reference sequence). J lost 5 bases, V lost 9 bases, and 6 bases had no gene match. CDR3 size: 12 residues. In nucleotides, the CDR3 is TGTGCCAGTCGACAGGGAGTGACTGAAGCTTTCTTT. Translated: CASRQGVTEAFF.

This clone has only a few counts. The chain combines TRBV5-6 with TRBJ1-3; D is undetermined. The CDR3 is made up of 17 amino acids. Germline V CDR1 and CDR2: SGHDT, YYEEEE. Trimming removed 4 bases from V and 0 bases from J, with 17 bases in between. The DNA for the CDR3 is TGTGCCAGCAGCCTTATACTCGATAGCGTCTCTGGAAACACCATATATTTT. It yields the protein CASSLILDSVSGNTIYF.

The V and J genes are TRBV7-9 and TRBJ1-3; 9 nucleotides align to TRBD1. V was clipped by 6 bases and J by 0 bases; unmatched bases: 9. Germline assignment: CDR1 SEHNR and CDR2 FQNEAQ (reference sequence). The CDR3 loop spans 17 amino acids. The CDR3 protein is CASRFGQGRNSGNTIYF. The CDR3 DNA reads TGTGCCAGCAGATTCGGACAGGGGCGTAACTCTGGAAACACCATATATTTT.

J is TRBJ2-5 and V is TRBV9; 9 bases map to TRBD2. CDR1 and CDR2 (germline): SGDLS, YYNGEE. The CDR3 spans 15 residues. J was trimmed by 7 bases and V by 0 bases; bases with no gene match: 7. The CDR3: CASSVVAGDGATQYF. The CDR3 region has the DNA TGTGCCAGCAGCGTAGTAGCGGGAGACGGAGCGACCCAGTACTTC.

The chain couples TRBV7-2 to TRBJ2-7; 9 nucleotides line up with TRBD2. V lost 3 bases, J lost 5 bases, and 5 bases stayed unmatched. CDR3 length: 14 residues. CDR1 SGHTA and CDR2 FQGNSA come from the germline V gene. CDR3 sequence: CASSFGGRVDEQYF. CDR3 nucleotide sequence: TGTGCCAGCAGCTTTGGCGGGAGGGTTGACGAGCAGTACTTC.

The chain uses TRBV21-1 and TRBJ2-1; the D call in the table, TRBD1, was not verified against the DNA. TRBV21-1 counts as a pseudogene. The CDR3 is 17 amino acids. As DNA, the CDR3 is TGTGCCAGCAGCCGCCCCCCGGACAGGGGCAGGGACAATGAGCAGTTCTTC. Translated: CASSRPPDRGRDNEQFF.

This chain links TRBV9 with TRBJ2-1, with 10 nucleotides matching TRBD2. CDR1 is SGDLS, CDR2 YYNGEE, per germline. The CDR3 sequence is 18 residues long. V lost 3 bases to trimming and J lost 9 bases; unmatched junction nucleotides: 18. The CDR3 region is CASSDTGLPSGRGGEQFF. The CDR3, as DNA: TGTGCCAGCAGCGATACAGGCTTACCTAGCGGGAGAGGCGGTGAGCAGTTCTTC.

This clone was found a few times. The chain carries TRBV7-9 and TRBJ2-2; TRBD1 matches 9 bases. The length of the CDR3 is 19 residues. V shed 3 bases and J 0 bases; nucleotides not matched to a gene: 11. Germline V lookup: CDR1 SEHNR, CDR2 FQNEAQ (reference sequence). CDR3 residues: CASSLDRGNLLTNTGELFF. The CDR3 DNA sequence: TGTGCCAGCAGCTTGGACAGGGGAAATCTTTTAACGAACACCGGGGAGCTGTTTTTT.

This chain uses TRBV4-1 with TRBJ2-5, with D possibly matching TRBD2 (7 bases). The DNA matches TRBJ2-7 better at its end, which makes the J call doubtful. CDR1 is MGHRA and CDR2 is YSYEKL in the germline V gene. This CDR3 region has 15 residues. The CDR3 sequence: CASSIRRGGGGEQYF. The CDR3, as DNA: TGCGCCAGCAGCATCCGGAGGGGGGGCGGGGGCGAGCAGTACTTC.

The V and J genes are TRBV7-2 and TRBJ1-5; 8 bases align to TRBD1. Germline V lookup: CDR1 SGHTA, CDR2 FQGNSA. The CDR3 consists of 17 residues. Unmatched junction bases numbered 16, after V lost 5 bases and J lost 7 bases. The CDR3 loop is CASSPSSGQGAGQPQHF. Written as DNA, the CDR3 is TGTGCCAGCAGCCCCAGCTCTGGGCAGGGGGCAGGGCAGCCCCAGCATTTT.

The rearrangement links TRBV5-4 to TRBJ2-2; TRBD2 is a possible D gene (7 bases). Germline-derived CDR1 and CDR2 are SGHNT and YYREEE (reference sequence). The CDR3 has 16 residues. V dropped 3 bases and J dropped 5 bases, with 17 bases sitting between them. In nucleotides, the CDR3 is TGTGCCAGCAGCTCCGCTTTGGGGGGGGCGACCGGGGAGCTGTTTTTT. Translating gives CASSSALGGATGELFF.

This clone has just a few counts. V gene TRBV28 combines with J gene TRBJ1-6; no clear D. The CDR3 contains 13 residues. V dropped 10 bases and J dropped 7 bases, with 14 bases sitting between them. From germline, CDR1 is MDHEN and CDR2 SYDVKM. The CDR3 sequence is CATTDPLNSPLHF. DNA for the CDR3: TGTGCCACCACAGACCCCCTAAATTCACCCCTCCACTTT. The whole variable domain, remainder taken from reference TRBV28 and TRBJ1-6, is DVKVTQSSRYLVKRTGEKVFLECVQDMDHENMFWYRQDPGLGLRLIYFSYDVKMKEKGDIPEGYSVSREKKERFSLILESASTNQTSMYLCATTDPLNSPLHFGNGTRLTVT.

V and J are TRBV7-3 and TRBJ2-1, with 11 bases fitting TRBD2. Losses at the gene ends were 6 bases for V and 6 bases for J; bases not matched to a gene: 7. There are 15 residues in the CDR3. Germline lookup yields CDR1 SGHTA and CDR2 FQGTGA. The CDR3 reads CASSPTSGVVNEQFF. Written as DNA, the CDR3 is TGTGCCAGCAGTCCGACTAGCGGGGTAGTCAATGAGCAGTTCTTC.

V is TRBV30 and J is TRBJ2-5; TRBD1 agrees at 11 bases. TRBJ2-7 matches the DNA end more closely, so the J call is doubtful. The CDR3 covers 18 residues. The V gene's germline CDR1 is GTSNPN and CDR2 SVGIG (reference sequence). DNA of the CDR3: TGTGCCTGGAGCCCGCCCGGACAGGGGGCGAGATCCCCCTACGAGCAGTACTTC. It translates to CAWSPPGQGARSPYEQYF.

The gene calls are TRBV15 and TRBJ1-3, with D hard to call. Germline V gene lookup returns CDR1 LNHNV and CDR2 YYDKDF (reference sequence). Trimming left V 3 bases short and J 0 bases short, with 9 bases between. This CDR3 is built from 15 residues. Here the CDR3 reads CATSSRRSSGNTIYF. The CDR3 bases are TGTGCCACCAGCAGTAGACGGAGCTCTGGAAACACCATATATTTT.

This chain connects TRBV5-1 to TRBJ2-3, with D unresolved. Germline V gives CDR1 SGHRS, CDR2 YFSETQ. V lost 5 bases to trimming and J lost 2 bases, with 9 bases between them. The CDR3 loop spans 13 amino acids. This CDR3 is CASSSQITDTQYF. CDR3 DNA: TGCGCCAGCAGTTCCCAGATCACAGATACGCAGTATTTT.

The rearrangement uses TRBV6-6 and TRBJ2-7, with TRBD1 identical over 9 bases. Per the germline V gene, CDR1 is MNHNY and CDR2 is SVGAGI (reference sequence). The trim removed 5 bases at V and 5 bases at J, leaving 7 bases unmatched. The CDR3 is made up of 14 amino acids. CDR3 region: CASSTPDRGNEQYF. For the CDR3, the DNA is TGTGCCAGCAGTACTCCGGACAGGGGCAACGAGCAGTACTTC.

This clone occurred once. The V and J genes are TRBV7-3 and TRBJ2-2, with a possible D match to TRBD2 (5 bases). CDR1 SGHTA and CDR2 FQGTGA come from the germline V gene. The CDR3 contains 14 residues. V lost 0 bases, J lost 5 bases, and 7 bases lay in between. CDR3 bases: TGTGCCAGCAGCTTAACGAGGAGGACCGGGGAGCTGTTTTTT. Translation: CASSLTRRTGELFF.

This chain uses TRBV4-3 with TRBJ2-1, with D tentatively TRBD2 (6 bases). The V end was cut by 0 bases, the J end by 0 bases, with 12 bases between. The CDR3 has 17 amino acids. Germline-derived CDR1 and CDR2 are LGHNA and YSLEER. The CDR3, as DNA: TGCGCCAGCAGCCAAGATGAACGGGGGAGCTCCTACAATGAGCAGTTCTTC. Its protein product is CASSQDERGSSYNEQFF.

This rearrangement joins TRBV7-3 to TRBJ1-1; 7 nucleotides line up with TRBD1. This CDR3 is 13 amino acids long. CDR1 is SGHTA, CDR2 FQGTGA, per germline. V dropped 5 bases and J dropped 4; count of bases not matched to a gene: 4. In DNA, the CDR3 is TGTGCCAGCAGCCCGGGACAGCCCACTGAAGCTTTCTTT. It yields the protein CASSPGQPTEAFF.

The chain combines TRBV7-6 with TRBJ2-7, with D perhaps matching TRBD1 (7 bases). Germline V gene sequence: CDR1 SGHVS, CDR2 FNYEAQ. The V end was cut by 2 bases, the J end by 6 bases, with 8 bases between. CDR3 length: 12 amino acids. Here the CDR3 reads CASSLQGGEQYF. The CDR3 bases are TGTGCCAGCAGCTTACAGGGGGGCGAGCAGTACTTC.

The genes are TRBV6-1 and TRBJ1-5; the D is unclear. Germline lookup yields CDR1 MNHNS and CDR2 SASEGT. The V and J ends lost 4 bases and 4 bases respectively, with 8 bases between them. CDR3 length: 13 residues. CDR3 DNA: TGTGCCAGCAGTGGCGGGAGGAATCAGCCCCAGCATTTT. Translation: CASSGGRNQPQHF.